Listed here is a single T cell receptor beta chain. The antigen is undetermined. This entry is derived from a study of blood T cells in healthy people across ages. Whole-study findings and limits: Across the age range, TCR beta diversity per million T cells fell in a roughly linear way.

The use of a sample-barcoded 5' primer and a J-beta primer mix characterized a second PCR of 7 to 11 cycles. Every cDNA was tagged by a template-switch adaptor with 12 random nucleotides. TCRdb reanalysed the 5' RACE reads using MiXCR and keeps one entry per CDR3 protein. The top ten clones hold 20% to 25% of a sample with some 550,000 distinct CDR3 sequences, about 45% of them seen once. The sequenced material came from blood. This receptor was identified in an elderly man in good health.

The CDR3 spells CASSQDRQFRETQYF. CDR3 DNA: TGCGCCAGCAGCCAAGACCGACAGTTCCGAGAGACCCAGTACTTC. The chain joins TRBV4-3 to TRBJ2-5; TRBD1 might be the D (5 bases). The CDR3 has 15 amino acids. Germline V gives CDR1 LGHNA, CDR2 YSLEER. Trimming took 0 bases from V and 4 from J, leaving 12 bases between them.